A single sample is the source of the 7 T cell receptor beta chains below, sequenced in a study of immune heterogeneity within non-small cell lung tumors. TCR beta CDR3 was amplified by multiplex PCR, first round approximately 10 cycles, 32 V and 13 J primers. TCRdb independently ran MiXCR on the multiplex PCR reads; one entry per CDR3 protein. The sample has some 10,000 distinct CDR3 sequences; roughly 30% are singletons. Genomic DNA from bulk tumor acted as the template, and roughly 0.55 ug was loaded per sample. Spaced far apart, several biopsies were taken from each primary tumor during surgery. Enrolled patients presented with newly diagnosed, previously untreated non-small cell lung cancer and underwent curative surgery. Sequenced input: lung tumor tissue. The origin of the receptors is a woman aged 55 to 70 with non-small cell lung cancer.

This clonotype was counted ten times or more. The CDR3 sequence is CASGLALGLAGAQETQYF. In nucleotides, the CDR3 is TGTGCTAGTGGTTTGGCACTAGGACTAGCGGGAGCCCAAGAGACCCAGTACTTC. The V gene is TRBV12-5, the J gene TRBJ2-5; 13 bases align to TRBD2. The CDR3 is 18 amino acids. Germline lookup yields CDR1 LGHNT and CDR2 FRNRAP. The junction had 6 bases not matched to a gene; V was cut back by 1 base and J by 1 base.

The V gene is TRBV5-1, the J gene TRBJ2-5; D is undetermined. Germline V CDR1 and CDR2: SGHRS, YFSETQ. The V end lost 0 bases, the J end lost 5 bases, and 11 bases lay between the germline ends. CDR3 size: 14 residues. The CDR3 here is CASSLGGADETQYF. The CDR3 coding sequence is TGCGCCAGCAGCTTGGGTGGAGCTGATGAGACCCAGTACTTC.

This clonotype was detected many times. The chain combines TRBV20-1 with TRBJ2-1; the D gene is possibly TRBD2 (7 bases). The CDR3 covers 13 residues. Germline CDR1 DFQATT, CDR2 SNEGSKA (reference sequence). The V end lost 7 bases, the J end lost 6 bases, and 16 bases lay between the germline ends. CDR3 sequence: CSVEGGRGNEQFF. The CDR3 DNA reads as TGCAGTGTAGAAGGGGGGAGGGGCAATGAGCAGTTCTTC.

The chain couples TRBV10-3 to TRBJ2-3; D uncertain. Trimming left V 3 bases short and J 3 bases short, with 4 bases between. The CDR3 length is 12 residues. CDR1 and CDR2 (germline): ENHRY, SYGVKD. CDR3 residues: CAISDRTDTQYF. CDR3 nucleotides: TGTGCCATCAGTGACCGTACAGATACGCAGTATTTT.

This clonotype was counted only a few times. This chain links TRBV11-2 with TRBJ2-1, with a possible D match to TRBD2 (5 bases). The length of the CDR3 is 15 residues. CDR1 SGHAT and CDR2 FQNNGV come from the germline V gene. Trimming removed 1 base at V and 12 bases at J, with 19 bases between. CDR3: CASSLVPGSDNRQFF. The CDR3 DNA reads TGTGCCAGCAGCTTAGTCCCCGGTAGCGATAATAGGCAGTTCTTC.

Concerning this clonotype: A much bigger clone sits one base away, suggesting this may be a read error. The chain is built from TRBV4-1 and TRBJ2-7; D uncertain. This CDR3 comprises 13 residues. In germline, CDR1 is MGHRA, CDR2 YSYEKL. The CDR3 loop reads CAISQDLGHEQYF. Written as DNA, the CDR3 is TGCGCCATCAGCCAAGATCTAGGCCACGAGCAGTACTTC.

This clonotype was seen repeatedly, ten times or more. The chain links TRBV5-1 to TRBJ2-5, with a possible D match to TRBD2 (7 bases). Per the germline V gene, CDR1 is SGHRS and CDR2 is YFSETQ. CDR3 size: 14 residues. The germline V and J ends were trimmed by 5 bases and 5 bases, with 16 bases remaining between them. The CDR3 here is CASRGGLAGETQYF. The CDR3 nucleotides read TGCGCCAGCAGGGGGGGGCTAGCTGGGGAGACCCAGTACTTC.